This T cell receptor beta chain was found in a study of blood T cell repertoires in COVID-19. Sequencing was performed with immunoSEQ multiplex PCR; in TCRdb, only in-frame clones are kept and a portion is missing. The table has about 250,000 clones, approximately 90% seen once. Germline V CDR1 and CDR2: MNHEY, SMNVEV (reference sequence). This CDR3 has 15 amino acids. Trimming took 3 bases from V and 1 from J, leaving 13 bases between them. The genes are TRBV27 and TRBJ2-7; D ambiguous. The sample taken for sequencing was peripheral blood. The source is a woman aged 25-40 years with COVID-19, enrolled during active disease. The CDR3 protein is CASSFWAGPSYEQYF. The CDR3 DNA reads TGTGCCAGCAGTTTTTGGGCAGGTCCTTCCTACGAGCAGTACTTC.